This T cell receptor (beta chain) originates from a study of T cell responses to AZD1222 COVID-19 vaccine. Study findings and constraints: Donors were mostly white British, more females; clonal diversity possibly underestimated. It was only a handful of AZD1222 recipients who were seropositive at baseline.

The repertoire was sequenced with immunoSEQ multiplex PCR; TCRdb's copy has only in-frame clones and lacks some. Of about 150,000 clones detected, about 87% appear once; the ten largest clones hold about 3.7%. The length of the CDR3 is 17 residues. V lost 3 bases to trimming and J lost 1 base, with 15 bases between them. Germline V gene sequence: CDR1 KGHSH, CDR2 LQKENI. About this clone itself: Its antigen remains unidentified.

This chain links TRBV18 with TRBJ2-2; D remains unclear. Sample: peripheral blood, taken on day 0 of MenACWY control vaccination. This TCR was recovered from an adult in good health. CDR3 nucleotide sequence: TGTGCCAGCTCACCGTTATTAGGTATAAAGAACACCGGGGAGCTGTTTTTT. This sequence encodes CASSPLLGIKNTGELFF.